The clone carrying this T cell receptor beta chain was picked up one time. Its antigen is not known. The sample originates from a study of beta chain features in type 1 diabetes. Purity exceeding 95% was reached by all sorted populations. From germline, CDR1 is SGHTA and CDR2 FQGNSA. V gave up 5 bases and J gave up 7 bases; unmatched junction bases: 17. The CDR3 length is 16 residues. Findings and caveats of the study: In type 1 diabetes patients, VDJ junctions had fewer insertions; deletions at these junctions were more frequent.

The investigators reverse transcribed all of the isolated RNA, so they sequenced expressed TCRB transcripts. TCRdb's copy holds only in-frame clones and misses some; the assay was immunoSEQ multiplex PCR. Among around 340,000 clones, under 8.5% were seen once, and the ten largest hold 0.44%. Sequencing was done on a sample of central memory CD4+ T cells from blood. The receptor's source is a woman aged 18-29 years in good health. The genes are TRBV7-2 and TRBJ2-7; 7 bases map to TRBD2. The CDR3 reads CASSPRLMGRAKEQYF. The CDR3 DNA is TGTGCCAGCAGCCCCCGATTGATGGGGAGGGCGAAGGAGCAGTACTTC.